The rows below give T cell receptor beta chains drawn from one sample of a study of identical twins. TCRdb ran MiXCR on the 5' RACE reads and lists one entry per CDR3 protein. Among about 550,000 distinct CDR3 sequences listed, about 20% were seen once. This sample also belongs to another study, concerning yellow fever vaccine responses in identical twins.

The sample was CD4+ T cells sorted from blood. The source is a young woman in good health. Both conserved end residues are part of each CDR3. The order of the fields is J gene, D gene, V gene, CDR3 protein. A D gene is named only where the DNA matches it firmly.

>TRBJ2-5|.|TRBV12-3/TRBV12-4
CASSSSTTETQYF
>TRBJ1-5|.|TRBV7-2
CASSPGAPLGQPQHF
>TRBJ2-3|.|TRBV29-1
CSVERGSVSDTQYF
>TRBJ2-3|.|TRBV29-1
CSVVEGTDTQYF
>TRBJ2-7|.|TRBV5-1
CASSFSAGLNYEQYF
>TRBJ1-1|.|TRBV24-1
CATSAKNTEAFF
>TRBJ2-2|.|TRBV5-1
CASTPGEMNTGELFF
>TRBJ2-2|.|TRBV7-2
CASSPQPIGELFF
>TRBJ1-1|.|TRBV2
CASSEETGVAFF
>TRBJ2-3|.|TRBV3-1
CASSRRDSGHPAQYF
>TRBJ2-2|TRBD1|TRBV24-1
CATSTLGQDNDGELFF
>TRBJ2-3|TRBD1|TRBV20-1
CSGRDRGKPSTDTQYF
>TRBJ2-3|.|TRBV11-2
CASSPKLASRTDTQYF
>TRBJ1-1|.|TRBV7-3
CASSRGGVGTEAFF
>TRBJ2-1|.|TRBV5-6
CASSQLLSSYNEQFF
>TRBJ2-7|.|TRBV7-9
CASSLAQGSGAYEQYF
>TRBJ1-1|.|TRBV18
CASSPPANTEAFF
>TRBJ2-2|.|TRBV2
CASRERGTGELFF
>TRBJ2-7|TRBD1|TRBV6-2/TRBV6-3
CASSYGQGPYEQYF
>TRBJ2-2|.|TRBV6-1
CASSEALLQGTGELFF
>TRBJ2-3|TRBD1|TRBV20-1
CRAGDRGPTDTQYF
>TRBJ2-3|TRBD2|TRBV15
CATSRDGRGGSMDTQYF
>TRBJ2-7|.|TRBV5-1
CASSPDPIDSYEQYF
>TRBJ2-1|TRBD1|TRBV5-8
CASSLTGRSYNEQFF
>TRBJ2-1|.|TRBV12-3/TRBV12-4
CASSLALTVAHNEQFF
>TRBJ2-3|TRBD1|TRBV7-2
CASSLTGGNTQYF
>TRBJ1-6|.|TRBV6-1
CASSEVTGRDSPLHF
>TRBJ2-3|.|TRBV27
CASSSRGPGVDTQYF
>TRBJ2-3|.|TRBV11-1
CASSLYSGTNYAQKRTDTQYF
>TRBJ2-4|TRBD2|TRBV3-1
CASSRTSGNQNIQYF
>TRBJ2-7|.|TRBV12-3/TRBV12-4
CASSFGSHEQYF
>TRBJ1-4|TRBD1|TRBV14
CASSQGLDRGRDEKLFF
>TRBJ1-1|.|TRBV11-2
CASSARNGLWLNTEAFF
>TRBJ1-1|TRBD1|TRBV20-1
CSAGGQVNTEAFF
>TRBJ1-2|.|TRBV3-1
CASSHGDNYGYTF
>TRBJ2-1|.|TRBV6-6
CASSYSEGGEQFF
>TRBJ2-1|TRBD2|TRBV24-1
CATSDPGTSGRASYNEQFF
>TRBJ2-2|TRBD1|TRBV24-1
CATSEPGTGATGELFF
>TRBJ2-1|.|TRBV12-3/TRBV12-4
CASSWAPAGEQFF
>TRBJ1-5|TRBD1|TRBV12-3/TRBV12-4
CASSTQTTGGTNQPQHF
>TRBJ1-2|.|TRBV4-1
CASSQATAVDYGYTF
>TRBJ1-1|.|TRBV12-3/TRBV12-4
CASSPPRNWWSEAFF
>TRBJ2-1|.|TRBV7-3
CASSTGPFDNEQFF
>TRBJ1-5|TRBD1|TRBV15
CAISGGRGVGQPQHF
>TRBJ2-1|.|TRBV10-3
CAISARDWTSSYNEQFF
>TRBJ2-7|.|TRBV9
CASSVGVVPSYEQYF
>TRBJ1-3|.|TRBV12-3/TRBV12-4
CASSSGRSSGNTIYF